The subject of this entry is one T cell receptor (beta chain). The antigen remains undetermined. V was shortened by 3 bases and J by 2 bases, with 6 bases between the two germline ends. The length of the CDR3 is 12 residues. In germline, CDR1 is SQVTM, CDR2 ANQGSEA. For the second PCR, which ran for roughly 6 to 12 cycles, a sample-barcoded 5' primer and a J-beta primer mix were used. TCRdb re-called the 5' RACE reads with MiXCR, one entry per CDR3 protein. The sample contains 650,000 to 1,000,000 distinct CDR3 sequences, 35% to 60% of which appear only once. This record comes from a study of blood T cells in healthy people across ages. Overall study results and limits: Fewer expanded clones and more diversity marked long-lived versus aged donors. Diversity figures based on one million T cells were deemed too low.

This receptor was taken from a man at least 80 years old in good health. The sequenced sample was blood. This chain joins TRBV29-1 and TRBJ2-3; no definite D call. CDR3 region: CSVDVNTDTQYF. DNA for the CDR3: TGCAGCGTTGACGTAAACACAGATACGCAGTATTTT.